A selection of T cell receptor beta chains follows, all from one sample in a study of blood T cell repertoires in COVID-19. Libraries were prepared by immunoSEQ multiplex PCR; TCRdb keeps only in-frame clonotypes and omits some of them. This sample has around 220,000 clones, with roughly 84% found just once. The source material was peripheral blood. These receptors all come from a woman between 40 and 55 years old with active or convalescent COVID-19. Each CDR3 is given with its conserved first and last residue. A D gene is named only where the DNA matches it firmly. Size values are once, few and many counts, or a class for expanded clones, and some rows have none.

j_call v_call d_call clone_size cdr3_nt cdr3_aa
TRBJ2-6 TRBV5-1 NA few TGCGCCAGCAGCCCCGTCTCTGGGGCCAACGTCCTGACTTTC CASSPVSGANVLTF
TRBJ2-7 TRBV7-3 TRBD1 NA TGTGCCAGCAGCTACAGGGGCGGCGAGCAGTACTTC CASSYRGGEQYF
TRBJ1-5 TRBV2 TRBD1 NA TGTGCCAGCAGCGGGACAGGTGGCCTTGGTGGTCAGCCCCAGCATTTT CASSGTGGLGGQPQHF
TRBJ1-1 TRBV3-1/TRBV3-2 NA NA TGTGCCAGCAGCCAATCTCGGACATTCTTGGAAGCTTTCTTT CASSQSRTFLEAFF
TRBJ1-2 TRBV12-5 NA NA TGTGCTAGTGCCCAAGGGACTGCCACCTATGGCTACACCTTC CASAQGTATYGYTF
TRBJ2-2 TRBV28 TRBD2 NA TGTGCCAGCCTCCCCCCGGTAGCGGGGACCGGGGAGCTGTTTTTT CASLPPVAGTGELFF
TRBJ1-5 TRBV6-5 NA NA TGTGCCAGCAATGTGCGGGTTAGCAATCAGCCCCAGCATTTT CASNVRVSNQPQHF
TRBJ1-2 TRBV24-1 TRBD1 NA TGTGCCACCAGTGATGGACAGGGGAGGAACTATGGCTACACCTTC CATSDGQGRNYGYTF
TRBJ1-6 TRBV14 NA NA TGTGCCAGCAGCCCCCTCGGGGGATTATATAATTCACCCCTCCACTTT CASSPLGGLYNSPLHF
TRBJ2-7 TRBV28 NA NA TGTGCCAGCAGTTCCAATCAAAAGTACTTC CASSSNQKYF
TRBJ1-5 TRBV28 NA NA TGTGCCAGCAGTTTGAGAGGTCCTCAGCCCCAGCATTTT CASSLRGPQPQHF
TRBJ1-5 TRBV19 NA NA TGTGCCAGTAGTATAGTTTGGACAGCGAACAATCAGCCCCAGCATTTT CASSIVWTANNQPQHF
TRBJ1-5 TRBV5-5 NA NA TGTGCCAGCAGCGAGGGTGGTCGGGGTCAGCCCCAGCATTTT CASSEGGRGQPQHF